The clone carrying this T cell receptor (beta chain) was counted ten times or more. Its antigen remains unknown. Primers used in a second PCR of roughly 7 to 12 cycles were a sample-barcoded 5' primer and a J-beta primer mix. One entry per CDR3 protein results from TCRdb running MiXCR on the 5' RACE reads. The table lists over 1,500,000 distinct CDR3 sequences, around 40% of them singletons. Isolation per sample recovered at least 7 million PBMCs. The CDR3 is 13 residues long. Looked up from germline, CDR1 is LGHNA and CDR2 is YNFKEQ. The V gene lost 4 bases and the J gene lost 7 bases, with 8 bases spanning the gap. The data stem from a study of blood T cells in healthy people across ages. The study's findings and limits: It was not possible, with unsorted PBMCs, to conclusively compare naive and antigen-experienced cells. Strong correlation was found linking TCR beta diversity to naive T cell percentage.

The rearrangement uses TRBV4-2 and TRBJ1-6; possibly TRBD1 for D (5 bases). This clonotype was obtained from a human donor in good health. The sequencing input was blood. The CDR3 spells CASSRQTNSPLHF. The CDR3, as DNA: TGTGCCAGCAGCCGACAGACGAATTCACCCCTCCACTTT.